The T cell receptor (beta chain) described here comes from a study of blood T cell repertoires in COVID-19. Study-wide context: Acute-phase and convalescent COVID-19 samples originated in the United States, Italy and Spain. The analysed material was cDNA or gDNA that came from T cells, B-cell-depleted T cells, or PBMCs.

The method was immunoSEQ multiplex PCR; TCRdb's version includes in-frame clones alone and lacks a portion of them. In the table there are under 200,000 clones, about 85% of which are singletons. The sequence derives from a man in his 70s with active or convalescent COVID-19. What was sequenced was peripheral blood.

CDR3: CASSYTSGSSETQYF. The CDR3 region has the DNA TGTGCCAGCAGTTACACTAGCGGGAGCAGCGAGACCCAGTACTTC. This chain uses TRBV6-2 or TRBV6-3 with TRBJ2-5; 11 nucleotides match TRBD2. J lost 5 bases, V lost 2 bases, and 4 bases had no gene match. The CDR3 has 15 residues. From germline, CDR1 is MNHEY and CDR2 SVGEGT.